This T cell receptor (beta chain) was recorded in a study of blood T cell repertoires in COVID-19. Across the study: Material from acute and convalescent COVID-19 was sourced from the United States, Italy and Spain. The analysed material was cDNA or gDNA that came from T cells, B-cell-depleted T cells, or PBMCs.

This CDR3 is 15 amino acids long. In germline, CDR1 is SEHNR, CDR2 FQNEAQ (reference sequence). V was trimmed by 5 bases and J by 4 bases, leaving 17 bases between them. Per the authors' pipeline: The authors estimated nucleated cell counts from reference gene primer amplification. Repertoires were generated with immunoSEQ multiplex PCR, while TCRdb's copy carries only in-frame clones and drops some. The V and J calls and clone size were taken over from that table, and D and trimming were inferred from the DNA. The sample gives about 81,000 clones, 90% to 95% of which show up once; around 4% is in the top ten.

V and J are TRBV7-9 and TRBJ1-2, with D maybe TRBD1 (6 bases). Sequencing was performed on peripheral blood. This receptor was obtained from a human donor with active COVID-19. The donor label of this sample is uncertain. CDR3 loop: CASSEGEGQIYGYTF. The CDR3 DNA reads TGTGCCAGCAGCGAGGGGGAGGGGCAAATCTATGGCTACACCTTC. Full variable domain (outside the CDR3, taken from reference TRBV7-9 and TRBJ1-2): DTGVSQNPRHKITKRGQNVTFRCDPISEHNRLYWYRQTLGQGPEFLTYFQNEAQLEKSRLLSDRFSAERPKGSFSTLEIQRTEQGDSAMYLCASSEGEGQIYGYTFGSGTRLTVV.